This entry concerns a single TCR beta chain. The CDR3 spans 17 residues. Germline V gene data show CDR1 as SQVTM and CDR2 as ANQGSEA. V was shortened by 7 bases and J by 0 bases, with 21 bases between the two germline ends. This specimen comes from a study of CD8+ T cells in alopecia areata. As for the study in general: Treatment comprised oral tofacitinib, 5 to 10 mg twice daily, in treated patients.

Treatment in this sample: oral pan-JAK inhibitor, 5-10 mg twice daily. As the sequencing template, cDNA was produced by extracting RNA and reverse transcribing it. Sequencing was performed with immunoSEQ multiplex PCR; in TCRdb, only in-frame clones are kept and a portion is missing. The sample has 250,000 to 350,000 clones, roughly 63% seen once. The sequence derives from a human donor with alopecia areata. The sample was CD4+ T cells sorted from blood, taken at roughly week 53, from a patient treated with tofacitinib. The chain has TRBV29-1 and TRBJ2-2; D might be TRBD1 (6 bases). Here the CDR3 reads CSAAVTGNPTNTGELFF. DNA for the CDR3: TGCAGCGCCGCAGTAACAGGGAACCCTACGAACACCGGGGAGCTGTTTTTT.